The rows below give T cell receptor beta chains drawn from one sample of a study of cytotoxic CD8 clonotypes in ibrutinib-treated CLL. This table comes from immunoSEQ multiplex PCR, and its TCRdb copy is limited to in-frame clones, with some not included. The sample contains thousands of clones, roughly 57% of which appear only once. The material sequenced was PBMCs, taken before ibrutinib treatment. These receptors were taken from a human donor with chronic lymphocytic leukemia. The CDR3 runs from the conserved cysteine through the conserved F or W. D genes are given only for firm matches. Part of the rows lack a size; the others show once, few, many or a class for expanded clones.

V gene: TRBV5-4
clone size: NA
J gene: TRBJ2-7
D gene: NA
CDR3 protein: CASSTGTPFYEQYF
CDR3 DNA: TGTGCCAGCAGCACCGGGACACCTTTCTACGAGCAGTACTTC

V gene: TRBV7-9
clone size: NA
J gene: TRBJ2-7
D gene: TRBD2
CDR3 protein: CASSSGTSGRNRYEQYF
CDR3 DNA: TGTGCCAGCAGTTCCGGGACTAGCGGGAGGAACCGCTACGAGCAGTACTTC

V gene: TRBV7-3
clone size: NA
J gene: TRBJ2-3
D gene: TRBD2
CDR3 protein: CASSLDPAGGLIDTQYF
CDR3 DNA: TGTGCCAGCAGCTTAGATCCAGCGGGGGGATTGATTGATACGCAGTATTTT

V gene: TRBV9
clone size: NA
J gene: TRBJ2-6
D gene: NA
CDR3 protein: CASSINVGSVGANVLTF
CDR3 DNA: TGTGCCAGCAGTATAAATGTCGGGAGTGTAGGGGCCAACGTCCTGACTTTC

V gene: TRBV6-1
clone size: NA
J gene: TRBJ1-5
D gene: NA
CDR3 protein: CASSERSWDTARRDQPQHF
CDR3 DNA: TGTGCCAGCAGTGAACGAAGCTGGGACACCGCACGAAGGGATCAGCCCCAGCATTTT

V gene: TRBV18
clone size: NA
J gene: TRBJ2-3
D gene: NA
CDR3 protein: CASSRFPGETTDTQYF
CDR3 DNA: TGTGCCAGCTCACGCTTCCCGGGAGAGACCACAGATACGCAGTATTTT

V gene: TRBV10-3
clone size: NA
J gene: TRBJ1-3
D gene: NA
CDR3 protein: CAISGTVNSGNTIYF
CDR3 DNA: TGTGCCATCAGTGGGACAGTCAACTCTGGAAACACCATATATTTT

V gene: TRBV7-7
clone size: NA
J gene: TRBJ1-1
D gene: NA
CDR3 protein: CASSLMETPSTEAFF
CDR3 DNA: TGTGCTAGCAGCTTAATGGAGACTCCGAGCACTGAAGCTTTCTTT

V gene: TRBV7-9
clone size: NA
J gene: TRBJ1-2
D gene: TRBD1
CDR3 protein: CASSYDRGNYGYTF
CDR3 DNA: TGTGCCAGCAGTTATGACAGGGGGAACTATGGCTACACCTTC

V gene: TRBV6-1
clone size: NA
J gene: TRBJ1-2
D gene: NA
CDR3 protein: CASSESGNYGYTF
CDR3 DNA: TGTGCCAGCAGTGAGTCGGGGAACTATGGCTACACCTTC

V gene: TRBV5-1
clone size: NA
J gene: TRBJ2-3
D gene: NA
CDR3 protein: CASSLEWGVQDTQYF
CDR3 DNA: TGCGCCAGCAGCTTGGAGTGGGGGGTTCAAGATACGCAGTATTTT

V gene: TRBV19
clone size: NA
J gene: TRBJ2-1
D gene: NA
CDR3 protein: CASSNPGTRVGEQFF
CDR3 DNA: TGTGCCAGTAGTAACCCCGGGACTCGGGTCGGCGAGCAGTTCTTC

V gene: TRBV11-2
clone size: NA
J gene: TRBJ2-3
D gene: NA
CDR3 protein: CASSSPVWGPHGTQYF
CDR3 DNA: TGTGCCAGCAGCTCCCCGGTATGGGGGCCTCACGGTACGCAGTATTTT

V gene: TRBV15
clone size: NA
J gene: TRBJ2-3
D gene: TRBD2
CDR3 protein: CATSRSTSGVDTQYF
CDR3 DNA: TGTGCCACCAGCAGAAGTACTAGCGGGGTAGATACGCAGTATTTT

V gene: TRBV9
clone size: NA
J gene: TRBJ2-1
D gene: TRBD1
CDR3 protein: CASSPRPGTGTNEQFF
CDR3 DNA: TGTGCCAGCAGCCCACGGCCCGGGACAGGTACCAATGAGCAGTTCTTC

V gene: TRBV19
clone size: NA
J gene: TRBJ2-3
D gene: NA
CDR3 protein: CASREQGTDTQYF
CDR3 DNA: TGTGCCAGTAGGGAACAGGGAACAGATACGCAGTATTTT

V gene: TRBV6-6
clone size: NA
J gene: TRBJ1-6
D gene: NA
CDR3 protein: CASSVTGVQADSPLHF
CDR3 DNA: TGTGCCAGCTCAGTTACGGGCGTACAGGCCGATTCACCCCTCCACTTT

V gene: TRBV5-1
clone size: NA
J gene: TRBJ1-4
D gene: NA
CDR3 protein: CASGGRGNEKLFF
CDR3 DNA: TGCGCCAGTGGGGGCAGGGGTAATGAAAAACTGTTTTTT

V gene: TRBV9
clone size: NA
J gene: TRBJ2-3
D gene: NA
CDR3 protein: CASSAEHRVVTDTQYF
CDR3 DNA: TGTGCCAGCAGCGCTGAACACAGGGTGGTTACAGATACGCAGTATTTT

V gene: TRBV5-8
clone size: few
J gene: TRBJ2-3
D gene: TRBD2
CDR3 protein: CASSFSTSGRYTQYF
CDR3 DNA: TGTGCCAGCAGCTTTTCTACTAGCGGGAGATATACGCAGTATTTT

V gene: TRBV15
clone size: NA
J gene: TRBJ1-2
D gene: NA
CDR3 protein: CATSREAGQYGYTF
CDR3 DNA: TGTGCCACCAGCAGAGAGGCTGGGCAGTATGGCTACACCTTC

V gene: TRBV2
clone size: NA
J gene: TRBJ2-1
D gene: NA
CDR3 protein: CASSVAGSSYNEQFF
CDR3 DNA: TGTGCCAGCAGTGTTGCGGGGAGCTCCTACAATGAGCAGTTCTTC

V gene: TRBV29-1
clone size: NA
J gene: TRBJ2-2
D gene: NA
CDR3 protein: CSVQDTGELFF
CDR3 DNA: TGCAGCGTGCAGGACACCGGGGAGCTGTTTTTT

V gene: TRBV2
clone size: NA
J gene: TRBJ2-7
D gene: TRBD1
CDR3 protein: CASSKETGGYEQYF
CDR3 DNA: TGTGCCAGCAGTAAAGAGACAGGGGGCTACGAGCAGTACTTC

V gene: TRBV30
clone size: NA
J gene: TRBJ1-2
D gene: NA
CDR3 protein: CAWSAGTGGYTF
CDR3 DNA: TGTGCCTGGAGTGCCGGGACTGGTGGCTACACCTTC

V gene: TRBV5-1
clone size: NA
J gene: TRBJ2-3
D gene: TRBD2
CDR3 protein: CASSLGLADRDTQYF
CDR3 DNA: TGCGCCAGCAGCTTGGGACTAGCGGACCGGGATACGCAGTATTTT

V gene: TRBV2
clone size: few
J gene: TRBJ1-3
D gene: TRBD1
CDR3 protein: CASSGTGSGNTIYF
CDR3 DNA: TGTGCCAGCAGTGGGACAGGATCTGGAAACACCATATATTTT

V gene: TRBV5-1
clone size: NA
J gene: TRBJ2-7
D gene: TRBD2
CDR3 protein: CASSGRSGTGELTSGRPPSYEQYF
CDR3 DNA: TGCGCCAGCAGCGGTAGATCCGGGACAGGAGAATTGACTAGCGGGAGGCCTCCCTCCTACGAGCAGTACTTC

V gene: TRBV10-1
clone size: NA
J gene: TRBJ1-1
D gene: NA
CDR3 protein: CASSDSSFMNTEAFF
CDR3 DNA: TGCGCCAGCAGTGACAGCTCCTTCATGAACACTGAAGCTTTCTTT

V gene: TRBV11-3
clone size: few
J gene: TRBJ2-1
D gene: NA
CDR3 protein: CASSPGPGNEQFF
CDR3 DNA: TGTGCCAGCAGCCCGGGCCCCGGGAATGAGCAGTTCTTC

V gene: TRBV14
clone size: NA
J gene: TRBJ2-7
D gene: NA
CDR3 protein: CASSVRLAAYEQYF
CDR3 DNA: TGTGCCAGCAGCGTCCGCCTGGCCGCCTACGAGCAGTACTTC

V gene: TRBV6-5
clone size: NA
J gene: TRBJ2-2
D gene: NA
CDR3 protein: CASSYAPRLIAGELFF
CDR3 DNA: TGTGCCAGCAGTTACGCTCCACGGTTGATCGCCGGGGAGCTGTTTTTT

V gene: TRBV4-1
clone size: few
J gene: TRBJ1-4
D gene: NA
CDR3 protein: CASSQPGRGEKLFF
CDR3 DNA: TGCGCCAGCAGCCAGCCGGGACGGGGTGAAAAACTGTTTTTT